This T cell receptor beta chain stems from a study of blood T cell repertoires in COVID-19. Overall study context: The United States, Italy and Spain supplied acute and convalescent COVID-19 samples. T cells, B-cell-depleted T cells, or PBMCs supplied cDNA or gDNA.

The length of the CDR3 is 15 residues. Germline V gives CDR1 SGHDT, CDR2 YYEEEE. Trimming stripped 4 bases from V and 1 base from J, with 15 bases between. As processed by the authors: Nucleated cell number was recorded as an estimate derived from reference gene primer amplification. Generated by immunoSEQ multiplex PCR, the TCRdb table keeps only in-frame clones and is missing some. V and J calls and clone size follow that table, whereas D and trimming were derived from the DNA. The sample lists around 94,000 clones; roughly 89% were seen once. This chain joins TRBV5-6 and TRBJ2-7; TRBD2 is a possible D gene (6 bases). Material: peripheral blood. This clonotype was obtained from a woman aged 50 to 65 with COVID-19, enrolled during active disease. CDR3 sequence: CASSPLGGTSYEQYF. In DNA form, the CDR3 reads TGTGCCAGCAGCCCCCTGGGGGGTACGTCCTACGAGCAGTACTTC.